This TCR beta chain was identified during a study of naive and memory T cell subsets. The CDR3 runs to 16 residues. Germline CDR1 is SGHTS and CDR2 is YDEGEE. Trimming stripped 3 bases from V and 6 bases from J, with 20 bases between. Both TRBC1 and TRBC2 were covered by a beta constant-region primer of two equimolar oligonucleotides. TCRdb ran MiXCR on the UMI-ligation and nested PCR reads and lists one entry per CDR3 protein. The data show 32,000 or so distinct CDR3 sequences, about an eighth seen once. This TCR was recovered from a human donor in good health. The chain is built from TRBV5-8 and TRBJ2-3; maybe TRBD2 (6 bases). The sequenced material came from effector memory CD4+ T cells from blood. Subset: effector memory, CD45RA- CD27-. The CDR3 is CASSSLIGSGVDTQYF. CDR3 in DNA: TGTGCCAGCAGCTCCTTAATAGGATCGGGGGTGGATACGCAGTATTTT. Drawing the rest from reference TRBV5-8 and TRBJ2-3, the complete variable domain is EAGVTQSPTHLIKTRGQQATLRCSPISGHTSVYWYQQALGLGLQFLLWYDEGEERNRGNFPPRFSGRQFPNYSSELNVNALELEDSALYLCASSSLIGSGVDTQYFGPGTRLTVL.